This TCR beta chain is from a study of cytomegalovirus exposure and HLA in healthy donors. General observations from the study: Reportedly, TCR beta sequences accurately predicted HLA-A and HLA-B alleles in most subjects. Among TCR beta chains, those listed as cytomegalovirus-associated numbered 164. In an earlier analysis, most TCR beta V segments were productive about 90% or about 30% of the time.

The table lists this clone with a few counts. Its antigen is unidentified. Germline V CDR1 and CDR2: SGHVS, FQNEAQ. The CDR3 is 13 residues long. Trimming removed 5 bases at V and 4 bases at J, with 12 bases between. The PCR contained 60 Vbeta and 13 Jbeta primers. The repertoire was sequenced with immunoSEQ multiplex PCR; TCRdb's copy has only in-frame clones and lacks some. The sample gives over 200,000 clones, about two thirds of which show up once; about 2.8% is in the top ten. This clonotype originated in a man aged 40-49 years in good health and CMV-seropositive. V gene TRBV7-8 combines with J gene TRBJ2-7; D is possibly TRBD1 (7 bases). Sequencing used PBMCs. CDR3 sequence reads: CASSGGTAYEQYF. As DNA, the CDR3 is TGTGCCAGCAGCGGCGGGACAGCTTACGAGCAGTACTTC.